This T cell receptor beta chain stems from a study of regulatory T cells in long-lasting Graves disease. Time point: newly diagnosed GD, antithyroid drugs for less than 3 months. Researchers made the TCR library from RNA that was extracted from PBMCs. Arm-PCR of CDR3 regions and iRepertoire HTBI primers were used to build TCR beta libraries. TCRdb used MiXCR to reprocess the multiplex PCR reads, holding one entry per CDR3 protein. The profile shows around 500,000 distinct CDR3 sequences, 15% to 20% of them singletons. This clonotype was detected ten times or more. A further study also used this sample, focusing on T cells in Graves' hyperthyroidism and ophthalmopathy.

The sample here was peripheral blood mononuclear cells (PBMCs), taken at new diagnosis, from a patient treated with antithyroid drugs. The receptor's source is a woman aged 35-65 years with Graves disease.

The CDR3 DNA is TGTGCCAGCAGTCCGCCGGCGGGAAGGGCCAACACTGAAGCTTTCTTT. It codes for CASSPPAGRANTEAFF. The chain combines TRBV12-3 or TRBV12-4 with TRBJ1-1; D gene unclear. V gave up 5 bases and J gave up 2 bases, with 18 bases separating them. This CDR3 has 16 amino acids.